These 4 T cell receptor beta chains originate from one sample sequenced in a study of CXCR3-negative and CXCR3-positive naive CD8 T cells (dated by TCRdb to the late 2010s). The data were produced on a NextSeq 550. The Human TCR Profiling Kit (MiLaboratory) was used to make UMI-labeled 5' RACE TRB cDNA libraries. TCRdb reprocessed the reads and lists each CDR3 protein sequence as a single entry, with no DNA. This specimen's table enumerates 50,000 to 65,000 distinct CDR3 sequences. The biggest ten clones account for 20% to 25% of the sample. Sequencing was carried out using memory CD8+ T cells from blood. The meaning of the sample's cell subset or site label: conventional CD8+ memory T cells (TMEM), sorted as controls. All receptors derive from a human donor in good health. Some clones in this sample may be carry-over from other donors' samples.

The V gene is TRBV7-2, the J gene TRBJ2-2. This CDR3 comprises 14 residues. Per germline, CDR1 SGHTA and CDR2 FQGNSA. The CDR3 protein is CASSLVFDTGELFF. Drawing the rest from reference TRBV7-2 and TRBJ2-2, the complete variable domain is GAGVSQSPSNKVTEKGKDVELRCDPISGHTALYWYRQSLGQGLEFLIYFQGNSAPDKSGLPSDRFSAERTGGSVSTLTIQRTQQEDSAVYLCASSLVFDTGELFFGEGSRLTVL.

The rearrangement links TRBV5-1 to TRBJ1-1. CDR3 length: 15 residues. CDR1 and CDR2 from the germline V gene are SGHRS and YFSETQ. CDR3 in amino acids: CASSLGAGGNTEAFF.

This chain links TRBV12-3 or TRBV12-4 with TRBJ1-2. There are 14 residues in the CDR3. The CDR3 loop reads CASTQGQLNYGYTF.

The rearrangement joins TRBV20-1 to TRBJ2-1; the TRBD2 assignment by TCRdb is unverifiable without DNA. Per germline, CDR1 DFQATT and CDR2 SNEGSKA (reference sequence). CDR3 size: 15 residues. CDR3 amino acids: CSARGGSGTLEEQFF.